These 3 T cell receptor beta chains share one sample of origin, sequenced in a study of spatial heterogeneity in lung cancer. TCRdb re-called the 5' RACE reads through MiXCR, storing one row per CDR3 protein. The profile shows about 17,000 distinct CDR3 sequences, 19% of them singletons. Regarding time point: blood at routine non-recurrence follow-up after resection. Here the sequenced sample was PBMCs, taken at follow-up. These receptors came from a male donor with early-stage non-small cell lung cancer.

The V call is TRBV20-1, the J call TRBJ2-3, with 9 nucleotides matching TRBD2. This CDR3 is built from 13 residues. Per the germline V gene, CDR1 is DFQATT and CDR2 is SNEGSKA (reference sequence). J gave up 1 base and V 5 bases, and 1 base lay outside the gene matches. The chain's CDR3 is CSASSGGTDTQYF. In nucleotides, the CDR3 is TGCAGTGCTTCTAGCGGGGGCACAGATACGCAGTATTTT.

Comments on this clonotype: Given a much more abundant clone one base away, this may be a read error. This chain links TRBV20-1 with TRBJ1-5, with D possibly being TRBD1 (6 bases). This CDR3 has 13 amino acids. Trimming removed 6 bases from V and 5 bases from J, with 14 bases in between. From germline, CDR1 is DFQATT and CDR2 SNEGSKA (reference sequence). In nucleotides, the CDR3 is TGCAGTGCGGGACTTGGGGGCGATCAGCCCCAGCATTTT. Protein product: CSAGLGGDQPQHF.

This clonotype was seen ten or more times. V usage is TRBV19 and J usage is TRBJ2-1, with 8 bases identical to TRBD2. The CDR3 is 16 amino acids. Per the germline V gene, CDR1 is LNHDA and CDR2 is SQIVND (reference sequence). After removal of 4 bases from V and 6 bases from J, the junction contained 11 bases not matched to a gene. DNA for the CDR3: TGTGCCAGTAGTACCCCTCGCGGGGGGCTTTTCAATGAGCAGTTCTTC. This sequence encodes CASSTPRGGLFNEQFF.